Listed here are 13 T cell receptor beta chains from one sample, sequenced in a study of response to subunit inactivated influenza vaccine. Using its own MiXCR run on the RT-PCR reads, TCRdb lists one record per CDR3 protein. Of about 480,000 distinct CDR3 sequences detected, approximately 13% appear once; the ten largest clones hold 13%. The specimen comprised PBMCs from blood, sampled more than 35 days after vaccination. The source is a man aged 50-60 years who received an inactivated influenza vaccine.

The CDR3 sequence: CASSPDRGTTNEKLFF. The CDR3 region has the DNA TGTGCCAGCAGCCCCGACAGGGGGACAACTAATGAAAAACTGTTTTTT. V gene TRBV11-2 combines with J gene TRBJ1-4, with TRBD1 identical over 9 bases. J was trimmed by 0 bases and V by 5 bases; bases with no gene match: 4. Germline assignment: CDR1 SGHAT and CDR2 FQNNGV. This CDR3 has 16 amino acids.

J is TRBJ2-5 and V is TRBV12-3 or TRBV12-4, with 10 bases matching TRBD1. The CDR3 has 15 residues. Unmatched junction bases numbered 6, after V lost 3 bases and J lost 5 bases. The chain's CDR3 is CASSFTTGGYETQYF. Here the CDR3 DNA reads TGTGCCAGCAGTTTTACGACAGGGGGCTATGAGACCCAGTACTTC.

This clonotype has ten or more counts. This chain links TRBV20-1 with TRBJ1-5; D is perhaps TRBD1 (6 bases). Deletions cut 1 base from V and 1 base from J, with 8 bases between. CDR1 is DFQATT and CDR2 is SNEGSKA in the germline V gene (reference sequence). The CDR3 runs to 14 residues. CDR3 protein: CSARGGASNQPQHF. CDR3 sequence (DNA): TGCAGTGCTAGAGGGGGGGCGAGCAATCAGCCCCAGCATTTT.

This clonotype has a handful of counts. CDR3 nucleotide sequence: TGTGCCAGCAGCTTAAGGGGGCTAGCGGCCAATGAGCAGTTCTTC. Translated, it gives CASSLRGLAANEQFF. The V and J genes are TRBV7-2 and TRBJ2-1, with D possibly being TRBD1 or TRBD2 (7 bases each). CDR3 size: 15 residues. V lost 2 bases to trimming and J lost 6 bases, with 14 bases between them. Germline-derived CDR1 and CDR2 are SGHTA and FQGNSA.

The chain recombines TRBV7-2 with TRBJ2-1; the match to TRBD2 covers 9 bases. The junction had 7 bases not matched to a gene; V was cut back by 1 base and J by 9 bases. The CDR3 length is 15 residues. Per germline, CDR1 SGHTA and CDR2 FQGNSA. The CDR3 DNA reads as TGTGCCAGCAGCTTAGTGCTAGCGGGAAATCCTGAGCAGTTCTTC. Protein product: CASSLVLAGNPEQFF.

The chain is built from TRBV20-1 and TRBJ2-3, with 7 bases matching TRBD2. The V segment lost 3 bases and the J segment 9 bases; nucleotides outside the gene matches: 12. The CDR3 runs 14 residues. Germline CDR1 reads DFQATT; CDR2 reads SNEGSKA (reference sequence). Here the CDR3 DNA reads TGCAGTGCTAGTATGTCTAGCGGTTCAGGGACGCAGTATTTT. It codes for CSASMSSGSGTQYF.

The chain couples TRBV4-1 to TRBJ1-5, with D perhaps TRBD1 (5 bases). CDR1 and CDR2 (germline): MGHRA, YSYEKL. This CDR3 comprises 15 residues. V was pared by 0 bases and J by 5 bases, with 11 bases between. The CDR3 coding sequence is TGCGCCAGCAGCCAAGATCGGACAAATTATCAGCCCCAGCATTTT. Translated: CASSQDRTNYQPQHF.

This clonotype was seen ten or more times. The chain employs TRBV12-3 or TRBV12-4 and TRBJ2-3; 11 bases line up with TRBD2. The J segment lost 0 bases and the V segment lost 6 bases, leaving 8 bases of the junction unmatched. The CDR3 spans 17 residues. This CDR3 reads CASSRGLAGVSTDTQYF. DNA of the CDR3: TGTGCCAGCAGCCGCGGACTAGCGGGCGTTAGCACAGATACGCAGTATTTT.

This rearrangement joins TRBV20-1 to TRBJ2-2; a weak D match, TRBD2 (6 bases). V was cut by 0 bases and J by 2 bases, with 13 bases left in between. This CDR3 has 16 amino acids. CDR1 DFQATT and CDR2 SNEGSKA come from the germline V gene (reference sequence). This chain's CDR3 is CSARDKRRENTGELFF. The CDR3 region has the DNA TGCAGTGCTAGAGACAAAAGGCGGGAAAACACCGGGGAGCTGTTTTTT.

The DNA of the CDR3 is TGCAGTGCTAAATGGACGGCCGGGACCCAGTACTTC. Protein: CSAKWTAGTQYF. This sequence joins TRBV20-1 and TRBJ2-5; D is ambiguous. The germline V gene has CDR1 DFQATT and CDR2 SNEGSKA (reference sequence). V lost 4 bases to trimming and J lost 7 bases, with 13 bases between them. The CDR3 has 12 residues.

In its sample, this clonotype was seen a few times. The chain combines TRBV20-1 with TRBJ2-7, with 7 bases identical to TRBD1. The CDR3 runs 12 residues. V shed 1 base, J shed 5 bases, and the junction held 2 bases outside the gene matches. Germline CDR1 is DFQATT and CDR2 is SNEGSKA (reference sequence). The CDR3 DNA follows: TGCAGTGCTAGAGCCGGACAGGACGAGCAGTACTTC. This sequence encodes CSARAGQDEQYF.

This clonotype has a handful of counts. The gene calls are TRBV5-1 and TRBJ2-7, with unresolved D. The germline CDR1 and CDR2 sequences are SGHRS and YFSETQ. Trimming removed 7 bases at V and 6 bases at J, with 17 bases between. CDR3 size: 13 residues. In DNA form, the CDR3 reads TGCGCCAGCGGACCGCGAGTGAGAGGCGAGCAGTACTTC. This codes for CASGPRVRGEQYF. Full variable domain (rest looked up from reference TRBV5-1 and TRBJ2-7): KAGVTQTPRYLIKTRGQQVTLSCSPISGHRSVSWYQQTPGQGLQFLFEYFSETQRNKGNFPGRFSGRQFSNSRSEMNVSTLELGDSALYLCASGPRVRGEQYFGPGTRLTVT.

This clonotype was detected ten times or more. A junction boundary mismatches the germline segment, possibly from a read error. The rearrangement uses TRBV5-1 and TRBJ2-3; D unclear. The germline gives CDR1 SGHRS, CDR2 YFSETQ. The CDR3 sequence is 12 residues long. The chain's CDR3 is CASSLETDTQYF. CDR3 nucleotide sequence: TGTGCCAGCAGCTTAGAAACAGATACGCAGTATTTT.